The 11 T cell receptor beta chains in this list originate from one sample, sequenced in a study of identical twins. TCRdb redid the calling of the 5' RACE reads with MiXCR, one entry per CDR3 protein. Among 510,000 or so distinct CDR3 sequences listed, nearly 15% were seen once. The same data also contributed to another study, on yellow fever vaccine responses in identical twins.

Source material: CD4+ T cells sorted from blood. The receptors shown here come from a woman aged 18-35 years in good health.

The J gene is TRBJ1-1, the V gene TRBV5-1; possibly TRBD1 for D (5 bases). Trimming left V 2 bases short and J 3 bases short, with 14 bases between. The CDR3 extends over 15 amino acids. Germline loops: CDR1 SGHRS, CDR2 YFSETQ. DNA of the CDR3: TGCGCCAGCAGCTTAGGGACGGCGGGGGACACTGAAGCTTTCTTT. Translated, it gives CASSLGTAGDTEAFF. Complete variable domain (other parts from reference TRBV5-1 and TRBJ1-1): KAGVTQTPRYLIKTRGQQVTLSCSPISGHRSVSWYQQTPGQGLQFLFEYFSETQRNKGNFPGRFSGRQFSNSRSEMNVSTLELGDSALYLCASSLGTAGDTEAFFGQGTRLTVV.

V gene TRBV28 combines with J gene TRBJ2-7; D remains ambiguous. The CDR3 covers 13 residues. The germline V gene encodes CDR1 MDHEN and CDR2 SYDVKM. The germline V and J ends were trimmed by 6 bases and 0 bases, with 9 bases remaining between them. The CDR3 DNA follows: TGTGCCAGCAGACGCCGTAGCTCCTACGAGCAGTACGTC. Its protein is CASRRRSSYEQYV.

This clonotype appeared many times. The chain recombines TRBV7-9 with TRBJ1-5; D gene uncertain. The CDR3 is 13 residues long. V dropped 5 bases and J dropped 0 bases, with 5 bases sitting between them. Germline V lookup: CDR1 SEHNR, CDR2 FQNEAQ (reference sequence). CDR3 DNA: TGTGCCAGCAGCCAAAATAGCAATCAGCCCCAGCATTTT. As protein: CASSQNSNQPQHF.

The chain joins TRBV28 to TRBJ2-3, with D possibly matching TRBD1 (7 bases). CDR1 MDHEN and CDR2 SYDVKM come from the germline V gene. The CDR3 is made up of 16 amino acids. Trimming cost V 7 bases and J 3 bases, with 20 bases left between them. CDR3 protein: CASNQGLPGGTDTQYF. For the CDR3, the DNA is TGTGCCAGCAACCAAGGCCTCCCAGGGGGGACAGATACGCAGTATTTT.

A few counts support this clonotype. The J gene is TRBJ2-5, the V gene TRBV21-1; no DNA check was done on the table's D call, TRBD2. TRBV21-1 is marked as a pseudogene. This CDR3 has 15 amino acids. In DNA form, the CDR3 reads TGTGCCAGCAGCCCCGGGAGGGGGGAAGGAGAGACCCAGTACTTC. It codes for CASSPGRGEGETQYF.

The rearrangement links TRBV12-3 or TRBV12-4 to TRBJ1-2; D is ambiguous. The V end was cut by 5 bases, the J end by 5 bases, with 18 bases between. This CDR3 comprises 15 residues. CDR3 sequence (DNA): TGTGCCAGCAGTGGCTTTGGGGAAGGTAGTTATGGCTACACCTTC. As protein: CASSGFGEGSYGYTF.

The chain links TRBV6-5 to TRBJ2-7; 9 bases map to TRBD1. This CDR3 has 15 residues. V lost 2 bases, J lost 3 bases, and 5 bases stayed unmatched. Germline CDR1 is MNHEY and CDR2 is SVGAGI. The CDR3 region has the DNA TGTGCCAGCAGTTACGGGACAGGGATCGTCTACGAGCAGTACTTC. Its translation is CASSYGTGIVYEQYF.

This chain uses TRBV18 with TRBJ2-1; 12 bases fit TRBD1. Germline V CDR1 and CDR2: KGHSH, LQKENI. CDR3 length: 18 amino acids. The junction had 11 bases not matched to a gene; V was cut back by 1 base and J by 7 bases. The CDR3 region is CASSPRRPGTGGGNEQFF. CDR3 in DNA: TGTGCCAGCTCACCACGCCGCCCAGGGACAGGGGGCGGAAATGAGCAGTTCTTC.

The rearrangement links TRBV12-3 or TRBV12-4 to TRBJ2-1; 8 nucleotides align to TRBD2. V dropped 2 bases and J dropped 6; count of bases not matched to a gene: 9. The CDR3 is 16 amino acids. CDR3 loop: CASSLIAGRNSNEQFF. The CDR3 coding sequence is TGTGCCAGCAGTTTAATAGCGGGACGAAATAGCAATGAGCAGTTCTTC.

This chain joins TRBV4-2 and TRBJ2-1; TRBD2 matches at 8 bases. Looked up from germline, CDR1 is LGHNA and CDR2 is YNFKEQ. The CDR3 totals 16 residues. V lost 0 bases to trimming and J lost 9 bases; unmatched junction nucleotides: 10. As DNA, the CDR3 is TGTGCCAGCAGCCAAGATTTGGTAGCCGGGGGGGGTGAGCAGTTCTTC. It translates to CASSQDLVAGGGEQFF.

This clonotype was observed a handful of times. This rearrangement joins TRBV5-1 to TRBJ2-3; 11 bases line up with TRBD1. The trim removed 1 base at V and 4 bases at J, leaving 5 bases unmatched. Germline CDR1 SGHRS, CDR2 YFSETQ. The CDR3 is made up of 16 amino acids. This chain's CDR3 is CASSLFPGQGADTQYF. CDR3 coding DNA: TGCGCCAGCAGCTTGTTCCCGGGACAGGGGGCAGATACGCAGTATTTT.